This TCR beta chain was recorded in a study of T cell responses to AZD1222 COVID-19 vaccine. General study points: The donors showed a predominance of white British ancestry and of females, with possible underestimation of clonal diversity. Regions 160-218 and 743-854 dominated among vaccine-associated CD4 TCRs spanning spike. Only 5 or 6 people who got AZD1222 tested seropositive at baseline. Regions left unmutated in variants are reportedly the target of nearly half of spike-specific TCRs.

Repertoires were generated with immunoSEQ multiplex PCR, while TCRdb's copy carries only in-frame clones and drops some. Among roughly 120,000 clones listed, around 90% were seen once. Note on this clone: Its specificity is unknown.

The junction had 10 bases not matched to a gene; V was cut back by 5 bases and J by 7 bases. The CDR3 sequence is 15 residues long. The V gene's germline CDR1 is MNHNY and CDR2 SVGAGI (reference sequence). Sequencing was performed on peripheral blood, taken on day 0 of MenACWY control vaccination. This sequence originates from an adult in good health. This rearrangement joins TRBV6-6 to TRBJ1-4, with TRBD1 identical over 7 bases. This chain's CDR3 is CASSALTGPSEKLFF. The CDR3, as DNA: TGTGCCAGCAGTGCCTTGACAGGGCCCAGTGAAAAACTGTTTTTT.